Below, 5 T cell receptor beta chains from the same sample are listed, as sequenced in a study of T cells in localized non-small cell lung cancer. Generated by immunoSEQ multiplex PCR, the TCRdb table keeps only in-frame clones and is missing some. This sample yields tens of thousands of clones, of which 87% are seen a single time; more than 14% belongs to the top ten. The material was peripheral blood, obtained before any cancer treatment. Receptor source: a man between 40 and 70 years old with stage I squamous cell lung carcinoma.

The V call is TRBV5-1, the J call TRBJ2-3; 8 nucleotides line up with TRBD1. Germline CDR1 is SGHRS and CDR2 is YFSETQ. V dropped 4 bases and J dropped 2; count of bases not matched to a gene: 3. The CDR3 runs to 14 residues. The CDR3 DNA follows: TGCGCCAGCAGCGGACAGGGCCCCACAGATACGCAGTATTTT. Amino acid sequence: CASSGQGPTDTQYF. Supplemented by reference TRBV5-1 and TRBJ2-3, the full variable domain reads KAGVTQTPRYLIKTRGQQVTLSCSPISGHRSVSWYQQTPGQGLQFLFEYFSETQRNKGNFPGRFSGRQFSNSRSEMNVSTLELGDSALYLCASSGQGPTDTQYFGPGTRLTVL.

This sequence joins TRBV30 and TRBJ1-1; D gene uncertain. The V gene lost 0 bases and the J gene lost 4 bases, with 12 bases spanning the gap. Germline-derived CDR1 and CDR2 are GTSNPN and SVGIG (reference sequence). The CDR3 covers 14 residues. Here the CDR3 reads CAWSVEVPITEAFF. The CDR3 DNA sequence: TGTGCCTGGAGTGTAGAGGTTCCTATCACTGAAGCTTTCTTT.

The chain joins TRBV5-1 to TRBJ2-5; D may be TRBD2 (6 bases). This CDR3 is built from 14 residues. The germline V gene encodes CDR1 SGHRS and CDR2 YFSETQ. Trimming removed 4 bases at V and 2 bases at J, with 12 bases between. CDR3 region: CASSRGTPQETQYF. The CDR3 DNA reads TGCGCCAGCAGCCGCGGGACTCCGCAAGAGACCCAGTACTTC.

This rearrangement joins TRBV5-1 to TRBJ2-1, with D possibly being TRBD1 (6 bases). The CDR3 contains 15 residues. From germline, CDR1 is SGHRS and CDR2 YFSETQ. Trimming cost V 6 bases and J 3 bases, with 16 bases left between them. This CDR3 reads CASNQDSLDYNEQFF. The CDR3 nucleotides are TGCGCCAGCAACCAGGACAGTCTCGACTACAATGAGCAGTTCTTC.

The gene calls are TRBV2 and TRBJ2-1; TRBD2 matches at 11 bases. The CDR3 consists of 16 residues. Germline V gene lookup returns CDR1 SNHLY and CDR2 FYNNEI. The V and J ends lost 4 bases and 2 bases, in that order; junction bases with no gene match: 4. CDR3 protein: CASSVLAGGPYNEQFF. CDR3 DNA: TGTGCCAGCAGTGTGCTAGCGGGGGGTCCCTACAATGAGCAGTTCTTC.